This T cell receptor beta chain is from a study of Ad26.COV2.S vaccination and SARS-CoV-2 variants. Remarks on this clone: Its antigen is not identified.

The CDR3 is made up of 14 amino acids. Germline V gene lookup returns CDR1 MGHDK and CDR2 SYGVNS. V lost 7 bases, J lost 10 bases, and 7 bases stayed unmatched. Whole-study findings and limits: The analyses of TCR breadth and depth may have understated the size of total T cell responses.

This table comes from immunoSEQ multiplex PCR, and its TCRdb copy is limited to in-frame clones, with some not included. Of 300,000 to 400,000 clones listed, 92% are singletons. This chain joins TRBV25-1 and TRBJ2-1; 13 bases map to TRBD2. Source: peripheral blood, taken after recovery from COVID-19. The source of this sequence is a human donor who had recovered from COVID-19. The CDR3 DNA follows: TGTGCCAGCACACTAGCGGGGGGGCGTGGAGAGCAGTTCTTC. Translating it yields CASTLAGGRGEQFF.